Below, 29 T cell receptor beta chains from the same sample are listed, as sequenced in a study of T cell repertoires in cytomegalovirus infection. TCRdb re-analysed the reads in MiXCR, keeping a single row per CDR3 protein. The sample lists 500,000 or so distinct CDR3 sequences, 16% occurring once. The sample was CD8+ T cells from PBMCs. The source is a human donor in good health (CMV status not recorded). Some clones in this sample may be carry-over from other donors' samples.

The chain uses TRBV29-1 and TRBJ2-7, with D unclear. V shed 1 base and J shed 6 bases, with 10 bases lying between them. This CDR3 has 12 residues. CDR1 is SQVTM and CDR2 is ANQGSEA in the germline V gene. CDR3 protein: CSVEAPVGEQYF. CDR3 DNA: TGCAGCGTTGAAGCCCCAGTGGGCGAGCAGTACTTC.

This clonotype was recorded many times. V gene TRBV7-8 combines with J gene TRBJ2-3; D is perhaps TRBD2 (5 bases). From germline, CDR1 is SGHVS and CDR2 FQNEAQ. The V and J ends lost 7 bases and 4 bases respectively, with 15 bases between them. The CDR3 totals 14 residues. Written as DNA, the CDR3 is TGTGCCAGCACTAGTGAGAGGCGGGCAGATACGCAGTATTTT. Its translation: CASTSERRADTQYF.

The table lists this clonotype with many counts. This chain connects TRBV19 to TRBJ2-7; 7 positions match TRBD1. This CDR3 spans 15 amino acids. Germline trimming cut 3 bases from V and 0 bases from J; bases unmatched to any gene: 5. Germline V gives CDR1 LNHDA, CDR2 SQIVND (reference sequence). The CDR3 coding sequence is TGTGCCAGTAGTATTGACGGGACAGCCTCCTACGAGCAGTACTTC. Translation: CASSIDGTASYEQYF.

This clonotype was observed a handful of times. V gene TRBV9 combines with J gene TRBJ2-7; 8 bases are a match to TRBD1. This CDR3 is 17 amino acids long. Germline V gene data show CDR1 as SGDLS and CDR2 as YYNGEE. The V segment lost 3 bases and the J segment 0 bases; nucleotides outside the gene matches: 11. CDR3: CASSETGRTGFSYEQYF. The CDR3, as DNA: TGTGCCAGCAGCGAAACGGGGAGGACAGGGTTCTCCTACGAGCAGTACTTC.

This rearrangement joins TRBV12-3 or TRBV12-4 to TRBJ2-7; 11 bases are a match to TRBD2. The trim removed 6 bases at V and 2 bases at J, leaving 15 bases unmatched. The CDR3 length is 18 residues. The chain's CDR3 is CASSPDASGGQYTYEQYF. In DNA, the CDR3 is TGTGCCAGCAGCCCTGATGCTAGCGGGGGGCAATACACCTACGAGCAGTACTTC.

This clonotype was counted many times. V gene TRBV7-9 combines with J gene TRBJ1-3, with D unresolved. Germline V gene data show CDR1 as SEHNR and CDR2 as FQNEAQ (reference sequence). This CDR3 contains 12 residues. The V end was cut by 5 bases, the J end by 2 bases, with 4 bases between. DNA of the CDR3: TGTGCCAGCAGCGACACTGGAAACACCATATATTTT. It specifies CASSDTGNTIYF.

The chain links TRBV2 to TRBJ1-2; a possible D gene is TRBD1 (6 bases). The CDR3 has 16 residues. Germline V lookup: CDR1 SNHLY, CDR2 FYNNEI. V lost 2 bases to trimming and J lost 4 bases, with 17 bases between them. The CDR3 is CASSEIPGQGSYGYTF. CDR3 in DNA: TGTGCCAGCAGTGAAATTCCGGGACAAGGATCCTATGGCTACACCTTC.

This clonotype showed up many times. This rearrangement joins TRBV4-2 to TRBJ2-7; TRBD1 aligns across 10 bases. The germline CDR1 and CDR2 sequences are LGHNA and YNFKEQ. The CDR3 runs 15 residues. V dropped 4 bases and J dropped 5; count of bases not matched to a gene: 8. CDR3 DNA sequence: TGTGCCAGCAGCCCTGAGGGGACAGGGGTAAACGAGCAGTACTTC. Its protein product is CASSPEGTGVNEQYF.

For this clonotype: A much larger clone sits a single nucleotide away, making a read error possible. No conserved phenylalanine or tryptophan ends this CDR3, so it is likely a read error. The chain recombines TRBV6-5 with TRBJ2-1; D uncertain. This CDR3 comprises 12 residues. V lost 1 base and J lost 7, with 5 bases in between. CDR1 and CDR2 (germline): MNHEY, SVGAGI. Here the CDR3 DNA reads TGTGCCAGCAGTTACTATGGGAATGAGCAGTTCTTA. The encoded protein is CASSYYGNEQFL.

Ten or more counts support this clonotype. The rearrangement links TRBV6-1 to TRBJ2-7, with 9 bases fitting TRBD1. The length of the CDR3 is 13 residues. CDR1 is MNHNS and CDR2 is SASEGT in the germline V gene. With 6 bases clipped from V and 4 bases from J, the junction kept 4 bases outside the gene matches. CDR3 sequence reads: CASRDRGEYEQYF. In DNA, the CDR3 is TGTGCCAGCAGGGACAGGGGTGAATACGAGCAGTACTTC.

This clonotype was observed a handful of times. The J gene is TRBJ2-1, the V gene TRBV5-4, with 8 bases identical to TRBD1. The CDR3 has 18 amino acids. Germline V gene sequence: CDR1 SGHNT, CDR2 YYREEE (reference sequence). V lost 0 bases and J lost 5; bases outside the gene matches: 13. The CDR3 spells CASSLEDRGRGIDNEQFF. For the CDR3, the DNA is TGTGCCAGCAGCTTGGAAGACAGGGGACGAGGAATCGACAATGAGCAGTTCTTC.

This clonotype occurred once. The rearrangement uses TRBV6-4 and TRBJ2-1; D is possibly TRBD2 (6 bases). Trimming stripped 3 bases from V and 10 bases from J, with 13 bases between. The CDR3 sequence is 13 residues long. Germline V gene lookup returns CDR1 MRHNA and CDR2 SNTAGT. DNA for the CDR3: TGTGCCAGCAGTGAATACGAGGCGGGAGAGCAGTTCTTC. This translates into CASSEYEAGEQFF.

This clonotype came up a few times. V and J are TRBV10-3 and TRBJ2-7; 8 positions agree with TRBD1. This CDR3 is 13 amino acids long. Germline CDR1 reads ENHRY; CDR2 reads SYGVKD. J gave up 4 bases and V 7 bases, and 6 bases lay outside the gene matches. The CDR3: CAIKRDRTYEQYF. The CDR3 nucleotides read TGTGCCATCAAAAGGGACAGGACTTACGAGCAGTACTTC.

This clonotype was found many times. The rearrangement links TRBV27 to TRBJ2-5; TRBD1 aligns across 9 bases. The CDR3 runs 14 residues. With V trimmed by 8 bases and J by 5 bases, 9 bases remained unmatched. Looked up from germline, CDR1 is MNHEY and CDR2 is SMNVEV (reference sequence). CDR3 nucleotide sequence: TGTGCCAGCTGGCCCGGGACAGGGTCGGAGACCCAGTACTTC. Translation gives CASWPGTGSETQYF.

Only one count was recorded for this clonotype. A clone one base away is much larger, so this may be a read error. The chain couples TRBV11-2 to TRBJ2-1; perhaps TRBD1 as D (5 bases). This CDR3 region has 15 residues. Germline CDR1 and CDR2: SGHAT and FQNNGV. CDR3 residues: CASSLTGNSYNERFF. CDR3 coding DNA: TGTGCCAGCAGCCTTACAGGTAATTCCTACAATGAGCGGTTCTTC.

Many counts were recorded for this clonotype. The CDR3 bases are TGCGCCAGCAGTGAGACAGGCCCCTGGGATGAGCAGTTCTTC. This codes for CASSETGPWDEQFF. V is TRBV10-1 and J is TRBJ2-1, with a tentative D call TRBD1 (5 bases). CDR1 WNHNN and CDR2 SYGVQD come from the germline V gene (reference sequence). Trimming removed 2 bases at V and 8 bases at J, with 13 bases between. CDR3 size: 14 residues.

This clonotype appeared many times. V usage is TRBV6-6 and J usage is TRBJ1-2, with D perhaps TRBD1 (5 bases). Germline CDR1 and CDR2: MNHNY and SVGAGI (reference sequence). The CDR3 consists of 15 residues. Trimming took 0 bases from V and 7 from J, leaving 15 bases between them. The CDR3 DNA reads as TGTGCCAGCAGTTACTCGGAAGGGGCCGGGGGTGGCTACACCTTC. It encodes CASSYSEGAGGGYTF.

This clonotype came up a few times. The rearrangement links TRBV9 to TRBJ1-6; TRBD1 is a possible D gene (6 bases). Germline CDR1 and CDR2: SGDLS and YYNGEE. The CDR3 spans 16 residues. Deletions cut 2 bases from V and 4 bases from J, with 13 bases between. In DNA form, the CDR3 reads TGTGCCAGCAGCGTTGGCGGAGGGGGATATAATTCACCCCTCCACTTT. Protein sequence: CASSVGGGGYNSPLHF.

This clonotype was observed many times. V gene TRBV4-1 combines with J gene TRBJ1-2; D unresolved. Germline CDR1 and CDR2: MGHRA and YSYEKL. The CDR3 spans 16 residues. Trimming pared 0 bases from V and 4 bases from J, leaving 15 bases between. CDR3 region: CASSQDKASYTYGYTF. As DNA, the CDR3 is TGCGCCAGCAGCCAAGATAAGGCGTCCTATACCTATGGCTACACCTTC.

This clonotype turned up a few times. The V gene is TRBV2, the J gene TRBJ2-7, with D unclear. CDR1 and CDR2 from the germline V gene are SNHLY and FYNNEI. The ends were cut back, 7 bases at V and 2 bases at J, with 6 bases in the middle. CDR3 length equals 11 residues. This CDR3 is CASKGPYEQYF. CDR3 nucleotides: TGTGCCAGCAAAGGGCCCTACGAGCAGTACTTC.

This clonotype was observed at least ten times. CDR3 in amino acids: CASSVATSSYEQYF. In nucleotides, the CDR3 is TGTGCCAGCAGCGTCGCTACCAGCTCCTACGAGCAGTACTTC. The rearrangement joins TRBV27 to TRBJ2-7; no firm D call. Germline V lookup: CDR1 MNHEY, CDR2 SMNVEV (reference sequence). The CDR3 loop spans 14 amino acids. Trimming removed 6 bases from V and 0 bases from J, with 12 bases in between.

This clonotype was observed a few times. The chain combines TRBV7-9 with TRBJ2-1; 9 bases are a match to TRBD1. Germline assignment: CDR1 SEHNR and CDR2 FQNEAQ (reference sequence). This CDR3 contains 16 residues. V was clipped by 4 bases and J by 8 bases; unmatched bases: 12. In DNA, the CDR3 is TGTGCCAGCAGCTCCTCAGAGGACAGGGGCGGACATGAGCAGTTCTTC. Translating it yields CASSSSEDRGGHEQFF.

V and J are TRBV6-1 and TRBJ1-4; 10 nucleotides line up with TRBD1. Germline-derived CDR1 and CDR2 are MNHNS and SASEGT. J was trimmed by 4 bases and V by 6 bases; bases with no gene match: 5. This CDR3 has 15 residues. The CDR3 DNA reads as TGTGCCAGCAGGGCCCGGGACAGGGGTAATGAAAAACTGTTTTTT. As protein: CASRARDRGNEKLFF.

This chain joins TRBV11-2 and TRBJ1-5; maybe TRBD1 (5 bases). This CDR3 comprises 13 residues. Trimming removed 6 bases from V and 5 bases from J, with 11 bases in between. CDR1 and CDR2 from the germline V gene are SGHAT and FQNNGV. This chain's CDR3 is CASRRSGDQPQHF. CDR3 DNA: TGTGCCAGCAGACGGTCGGGGGATCAGCCCCAGCATTTT. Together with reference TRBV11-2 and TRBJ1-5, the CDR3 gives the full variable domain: EAGVAQSPRYKIIEKRQSVAFWCNPISGHATLYWYQQILGQGPKLLIQFQNNGVVDDSQLPKDRFSAERLKGVDSTLKIQPAKLEDSAVYLCASRRSGDQPQHFGDGTRLSIL.

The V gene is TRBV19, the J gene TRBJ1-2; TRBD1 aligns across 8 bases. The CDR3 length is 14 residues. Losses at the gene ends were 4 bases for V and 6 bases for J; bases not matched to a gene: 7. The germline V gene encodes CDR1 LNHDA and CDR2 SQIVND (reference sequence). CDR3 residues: CASSSLQGADGYTF. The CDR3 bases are TGTGCCAGTAGTAGTCTGCAGGGGGCGGATGGCTACACCTTC.

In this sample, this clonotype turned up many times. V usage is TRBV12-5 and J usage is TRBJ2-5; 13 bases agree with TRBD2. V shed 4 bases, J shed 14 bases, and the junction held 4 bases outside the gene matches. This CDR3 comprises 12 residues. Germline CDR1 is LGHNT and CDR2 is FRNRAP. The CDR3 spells CASGSGTSGTYF. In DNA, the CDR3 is TGTGCTAGTGGTTCCGGGACTAGCGGGACTTACTTC.

The CDR3 DNA is TGTGCCAGCAGTCAGGATTCCGTTGAGAACTATGGCTACACCTTC. It translates to CASSQDSVENYGYTF. This chain links TRBV6-5 with TRBJ1-2; unclear D gene. Trimming removed 5 bases from V and 2 bases from J, with 15 bases in between. Germline CDR1 reads MNHEY; CDR2 reads SVGAGI. The CDR3 extends over 15 amino acids.

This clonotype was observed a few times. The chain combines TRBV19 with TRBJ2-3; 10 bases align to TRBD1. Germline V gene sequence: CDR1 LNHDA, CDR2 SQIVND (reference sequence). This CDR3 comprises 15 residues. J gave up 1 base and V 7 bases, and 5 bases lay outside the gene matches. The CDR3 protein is CASTPGTGGTDTQYF. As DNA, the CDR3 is TGTGCCAGTACTCCCGGGACAGGGGGCACAGATACGCAGTATTTT.

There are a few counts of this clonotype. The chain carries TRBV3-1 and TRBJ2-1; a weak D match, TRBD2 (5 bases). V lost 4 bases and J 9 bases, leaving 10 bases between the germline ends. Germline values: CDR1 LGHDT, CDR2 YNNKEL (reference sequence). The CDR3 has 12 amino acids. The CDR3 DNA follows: TGTGCCAGCAGCCCCGAGAGCGGTGAGCAGTTCTTC. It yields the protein CASSPESGEQFF.